The 9 T cell receptor beta chains below come from one sample, sequenced in a study of technical replicates of blood from a few donors. Profiling relied on immunoSEQ multiplex PCR, and the TCRdb table lists in-frame clones only, not all of them. The table includes around 70,000 clones, approximately 96% detected once. Material for sequencing was T cells isolated from PBMCs. The receptors were gathered from a human donor in good health.

The chain has TRBV6-4 and TRBJ2-2; D is ambiguous. Looked up from germline, CDR1 is MRHNA and CDR2 is SNTAGT. The CDR3 is 14 amino acids. The germline V and J ends were trimmed by 3 bases and 8 bases, with 13 bases remaining between them. In DNA form, the CDR3 reads TGTGCCAGCAGTGAAACCGTCGAGGCGGGGGAGCTGTTTTTT. It specifies CASSETVEAGELFF.

CDR3 nucleotide sequence: TGTGCCAGCAGCGCCAACAGGGGTGATACGCAGTATTTT. Translation gives CASSANRGDTQYF. This chain uses TRBV13 with TRBJ2-3; the match to TRBD1 covers 7 bases. Germline V lookup: CDR1 PRHDT, CDR2 FYEKMQ (reference sequence). V was clipped by 5 bases and J by 6 bases; unmatched bases: 5. CDR3 length equals 13 residues.

This chain connects TRBV6-4 to TRBJ2-1; TRBD1 matches at 9 bases. In germline, CDR1 is MRHNA, CDR2 SNTAGT. The length of the CDR3 is 13 residues. Unmatched junction bases numbered 7, after V lost 6 bases and J lost 10 bases. Written as DNA, the CDR3 is TGTGCCAGCAGCTTAGGACAGGGGACGGAGCAGTTCTTC. Translating it yields CASSLGQGTEQFF.

V is TRBV7-3 and J is TRBJ2-5; the match to TRBD2 covers 9 bases. Losses at the gene ends were 5 bases for V and 5 bases for J; bases not matched to a gene: 6. Per germline, CDR1 SGHTA and CDR2 FQGTGA. The CDR3 has 14 amino acids. The CDR3 reads CASSVASGVETQYF. DNA of the CDR3: TGTGCCAGCAGCGTAGCTAGCGGGGTCGAGACCCAGTACTTC.

This chain joins TRBV11-2 and TRBJ2-1, with 9 nucleotides matching TRBD1. The germline V gene encodes CDR1 SGHAT and CDR2 FQNNGV. The junction had 8 bases not matched to a gene; V was cut back by 2 bases and J by 6 bases. CDR3 length: 16 amino acids. CDR3 sequence reads: CASSLLLVQGANEQFF. For the CDR3, the DNA is TGTGCCAGCAGCTTACTATTGGTACAGGGGGCCAATGAGCAGTTCTTC.

As regards this clone: One junction end does not reproduce the germline sequence, and a read error may be involved. The rearrangement links TRBV11-3 to TRBJ2-3; D perhaps matches TRBD2 (6 bases). The CDR3 spans 17 residues. Germline lookup yields CDR1 SGHNT and CDR2 YENEEA. The CDR3 protein is CASRLGFGGYLTDTQYF. The CDR3 DNA reads TGTGCCAGCAGATTAGGGTTCGGGGGTTATCTCACAGATACGCAGTATTTT.

The chain employs TRBV7-2 and TRBJ1-3; D is undetermined. V lost 5 bases and J 2 bases, leaving 22 bases between the germline ends. The CDR3 length is 18 residues. CDR1 and CDR2 (germline): SGHTA, FQGNSA. The chain's CDR3 is CASSPSGRPTEAGNTIYF. For the CDR3, the DNA is TGTGCCAGCAGCCCAAGCGGGAGGCCCACCGAAGCTGGAAACACCATATATTTT. Drawing the rest from reference TRBV7-2 and TRBJ1-3, the complete variable domain is GAGVSQSPSNKVTEKGKDVELRCDPISGHTALYWYRQSLGQGLEFLIYFQGNSAPDKSGLPSDRFSAERTGGSVSTLTIQRTQQEDSAVYLCASSPSGRPTEAGNTIYFGEGSWLTVV.

The chain uses TRBV5-1 and TRBJ1-2; D is perhaps TRBD1 (6 bases). Per germline, CDR1 SGHRS and CDR2 YFSETQ. This CDR3 spans 14 amino acids. Trimming left V 4 bases short and J 2 bases short, with 12 bases between. DNA for the CDR3: TGCGCCAGCAGCCCGTCACAGGGAAACTATGGCTACACCTTC. Amino acids: CASSPSQGNYGYTF.

The chain joins TRBV7-6 to TRBJ2-7, with D maybe TRBD2 (5 bases). Trimming shortened V by 5 bases and J by 2 bases, and 16 bases separated the two germline ends. This CDR3 spans 15 amino acids. CDR1 and CDR2 from the germline V gene are SGHVS and FNYEAQ. The CDR3 reads CASSGPGGRAYEQYF. The DNA for the CDR3 is TGTGCCAGCAGCGGCCCCGGCGGGCGAGCCTACGAGCAGTACTTC.